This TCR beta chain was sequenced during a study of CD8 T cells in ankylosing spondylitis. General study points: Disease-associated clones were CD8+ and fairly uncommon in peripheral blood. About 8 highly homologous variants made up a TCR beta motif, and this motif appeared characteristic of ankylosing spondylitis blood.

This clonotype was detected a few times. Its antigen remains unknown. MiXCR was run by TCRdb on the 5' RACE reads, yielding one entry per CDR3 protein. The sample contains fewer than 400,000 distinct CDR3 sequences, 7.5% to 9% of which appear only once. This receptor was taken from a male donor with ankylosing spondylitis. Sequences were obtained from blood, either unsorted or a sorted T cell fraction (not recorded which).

The CDR3 loop reads CASSLGRGLIQETQYF. The DNA for the CDR3 is TGCGCCAGCAGCTTGGGACGGGGACTCATACAAGAGACCCAGTACTTC. The chain joins TRBV5-1 to TRBJ2-5; a possible D gene is TRBD2 (6 bases). Germline V lookup: CDR1 SGHRS, CDR2 YFSETQ. The CDR3 is made up of 16 amino acids. The V end was cut by 0 bases, the J end by 2 bases, with 14 bases between.